The next 10 T cell receptor beta chains were all read from a single sample in a study of OX40 agonist ivuxolimab in advanced cancers. Measured with immunoSEQ multiplex PCR; TCRdb has only the in-frame clones, and not every one. The top ten clones hold less than 10% of a sample with under 70,000 clones, roughly 92% of them seen once. Material: CD4+ or CD8+ T cells sorted from blood, obtained in a trial of the OX40 agonist ivuxolimab. These receptors were taken from an adult with an advanced solid tumor such as melanoma, head and neck, liver or kidney cancer.

This clone is classed as medium-sized. The CDR3 region is CASSGGHRVRYEQYF. The CDR3 DNA is TGTGCCAGCAGCGGGGGCCACAGGGTAAGATACGAGCAGTACTTC. The chain carries TRBV7-9 and TRBJ2-7; a weak D match, TRBD1 (6 bases). This CDR3 is built from 15 residues. V was shortened by 5 bases and J by 4 bases, with 18 bases between the two germline ends. Germline-derived CDR1 and CDR2 are SEHNR and FQNEAQ (reference sequence). The entire variable domain, with the rest obtained from reference TRBV7-9 and TRBJ2-7, is as follows: DTGVSQNPRHKITKRGQNVTFRCDPISEHNRLYWYRQTLGQGPEFLTYFQNEAQLEKSRLLSDRFSAERPKGSFSTLEIQRTEQGDSAMYLCASSGGHRVRYEQYFGPGTRLTVT.

This chain connects TRBV19 to TRBJ2-7; weak D call: TRBD1 (5 bases). V was cut by 3 bases and J by 2 bases, with 11 bases left in between. The CDR3 extends over 14 amino acids. Germline lookup yields CDR1 LNHDA and CDR2 SQIVND (reference sequence). CDR3 region: CASSIADSTYEQYF. The CDR3 DNA sequence: TGTGCCAGTAGTATTGCCGACAGCACCTACGAGCAGTACTTC.

The chain combines TRBV7-2 with TRBJ2-3; 10 positions match TRBD2. The CDR3 length is 17 residues. V shed 2 bases, J shed 4 bases, and the junction held 9 bases outside the gene matches. The germline CDR1 and CDR2 sequences are SGHTA and FQGNSA. The CDR3 spells CASSLTSSGGPPDTQYF. CDR3 coding DNA: TGTGCCAGCAGCTTAACTTCTAGCGGGGGCCCACCAGATACGCAGTATTTT.

This chain connects TRBV7-3 to TRBJ2-3, with 8 bases identical to TRBD2. The J segment lost 2 bases and the V segment lost 5 bases, leaving 3 bases of the junction unmatched. From germline, CDR1 is SGHTA and CDR2 FQGTGA. The CDR3 length is 14 residues. CDR3 coding DNA: TGTGCCAGCAGCCCTGGACTAGCCACAGATACGCAGTATTTT. As protein: CASSPGLATDTQYF.

The chain uses TRBV27 and TRBJ2-1; perhaps TRBD1 as D (5 bases). Trimming pared 5 bases from V and 9 bases from J, leaving 11 bases between. The CDR3 spans 12 residues. CDR1 is MNHEY, CDR2 SMNVEV, per germline (reference sequence). The CDR3 DNA reads TGTGCCAGCAGTGTCTCCAGGGTTGAGCAGTTCTTC. Translation gives CASSVSRVEQFF.

The chain combines TRBV7-9 with TRBJ2-7; maybe TRBD1 (6 bases). The CDR3 is made up of 15 amino acids. CDR1 is SEHNR and CDR2 is FQNEAQ in the germline V gene (reference sequence). The V and J ends lost 5 bases and 5 bases respectively, with 19 bases between them. CDR3 loop: CASSHSGQDPHEQYF. The CDR3 nucleotides are TGTGCCAGCAGCCACTCGGGACAAGACCCCCACGAGCAGTACTTC.

This clone was observed a handful of times. The genes are TRBV7-9 and TRBJ1-2, with D possibly matching TRBD1 (6 bases). This CDR3 contains 14 residues. V gave up 1 base and J gave up 8 bases, with 14 bases separating them. Germline assignment: CDR1 SEHNR and CDR2 FQNEAQ (reference sequence). CDR3 region: CASSLVGGSWGYTF. In nucleotides, the CDR3 is TGTGCCAGCAGCTTAGTAGGGGGATCCTGGGGCTACACCTTC.

This rearrangement joins TRBV6-6 to TRBJ2-7; D may be TRBD2 (6 bases). Trimming removed 7 bases from V and 6 bases from J, with 13 bases in between. The CDR3 sequence is 12 residues long. Germline CDR1 reads MNHNY; CDR2 reads SVGAGI (reference sequence). The CDR3 coding sequence is TGTGCCAGCACCGAACCGGGGGTCGAGCAGTACTTC. Encoded protein: CASTEPGVEQYF.

The V and J genes are TRBV27 and TRBJ1-2; no clear D. The CDR3 spans 12 residues. The germline V gene has CDR1 MNHEY and CDR2 SMNVEV (reference sequence). V lost 6 bases and J 5 bases, leaving 10 bases between the germline ends. This CDR3 is CASRPPGYGYTF. The CDR3 region has the DNA TGTGCCAGCAGGCCCCCCGGATATGGCTACACCTTC.

This clone has only one observation. V usage is TRBV27 and J usage is TRBJ2-7; the D gene is possibly TRBD1 (6 bases). The CDR3 is made up of 14 amino acids. Trimming pared 3 bases from V and 7 bases from J, leaving 16 bases between. The germline CDR1 and CDR2 sequences are MNHEY and SMNVEV (reference sequence). The CDR3, as DNA: TGTGCCAGCAGTTTTGTTGCAGGGGTTGAAGAGCAGTACTTC. This gives the protein CASSFVAGVEEQYF.